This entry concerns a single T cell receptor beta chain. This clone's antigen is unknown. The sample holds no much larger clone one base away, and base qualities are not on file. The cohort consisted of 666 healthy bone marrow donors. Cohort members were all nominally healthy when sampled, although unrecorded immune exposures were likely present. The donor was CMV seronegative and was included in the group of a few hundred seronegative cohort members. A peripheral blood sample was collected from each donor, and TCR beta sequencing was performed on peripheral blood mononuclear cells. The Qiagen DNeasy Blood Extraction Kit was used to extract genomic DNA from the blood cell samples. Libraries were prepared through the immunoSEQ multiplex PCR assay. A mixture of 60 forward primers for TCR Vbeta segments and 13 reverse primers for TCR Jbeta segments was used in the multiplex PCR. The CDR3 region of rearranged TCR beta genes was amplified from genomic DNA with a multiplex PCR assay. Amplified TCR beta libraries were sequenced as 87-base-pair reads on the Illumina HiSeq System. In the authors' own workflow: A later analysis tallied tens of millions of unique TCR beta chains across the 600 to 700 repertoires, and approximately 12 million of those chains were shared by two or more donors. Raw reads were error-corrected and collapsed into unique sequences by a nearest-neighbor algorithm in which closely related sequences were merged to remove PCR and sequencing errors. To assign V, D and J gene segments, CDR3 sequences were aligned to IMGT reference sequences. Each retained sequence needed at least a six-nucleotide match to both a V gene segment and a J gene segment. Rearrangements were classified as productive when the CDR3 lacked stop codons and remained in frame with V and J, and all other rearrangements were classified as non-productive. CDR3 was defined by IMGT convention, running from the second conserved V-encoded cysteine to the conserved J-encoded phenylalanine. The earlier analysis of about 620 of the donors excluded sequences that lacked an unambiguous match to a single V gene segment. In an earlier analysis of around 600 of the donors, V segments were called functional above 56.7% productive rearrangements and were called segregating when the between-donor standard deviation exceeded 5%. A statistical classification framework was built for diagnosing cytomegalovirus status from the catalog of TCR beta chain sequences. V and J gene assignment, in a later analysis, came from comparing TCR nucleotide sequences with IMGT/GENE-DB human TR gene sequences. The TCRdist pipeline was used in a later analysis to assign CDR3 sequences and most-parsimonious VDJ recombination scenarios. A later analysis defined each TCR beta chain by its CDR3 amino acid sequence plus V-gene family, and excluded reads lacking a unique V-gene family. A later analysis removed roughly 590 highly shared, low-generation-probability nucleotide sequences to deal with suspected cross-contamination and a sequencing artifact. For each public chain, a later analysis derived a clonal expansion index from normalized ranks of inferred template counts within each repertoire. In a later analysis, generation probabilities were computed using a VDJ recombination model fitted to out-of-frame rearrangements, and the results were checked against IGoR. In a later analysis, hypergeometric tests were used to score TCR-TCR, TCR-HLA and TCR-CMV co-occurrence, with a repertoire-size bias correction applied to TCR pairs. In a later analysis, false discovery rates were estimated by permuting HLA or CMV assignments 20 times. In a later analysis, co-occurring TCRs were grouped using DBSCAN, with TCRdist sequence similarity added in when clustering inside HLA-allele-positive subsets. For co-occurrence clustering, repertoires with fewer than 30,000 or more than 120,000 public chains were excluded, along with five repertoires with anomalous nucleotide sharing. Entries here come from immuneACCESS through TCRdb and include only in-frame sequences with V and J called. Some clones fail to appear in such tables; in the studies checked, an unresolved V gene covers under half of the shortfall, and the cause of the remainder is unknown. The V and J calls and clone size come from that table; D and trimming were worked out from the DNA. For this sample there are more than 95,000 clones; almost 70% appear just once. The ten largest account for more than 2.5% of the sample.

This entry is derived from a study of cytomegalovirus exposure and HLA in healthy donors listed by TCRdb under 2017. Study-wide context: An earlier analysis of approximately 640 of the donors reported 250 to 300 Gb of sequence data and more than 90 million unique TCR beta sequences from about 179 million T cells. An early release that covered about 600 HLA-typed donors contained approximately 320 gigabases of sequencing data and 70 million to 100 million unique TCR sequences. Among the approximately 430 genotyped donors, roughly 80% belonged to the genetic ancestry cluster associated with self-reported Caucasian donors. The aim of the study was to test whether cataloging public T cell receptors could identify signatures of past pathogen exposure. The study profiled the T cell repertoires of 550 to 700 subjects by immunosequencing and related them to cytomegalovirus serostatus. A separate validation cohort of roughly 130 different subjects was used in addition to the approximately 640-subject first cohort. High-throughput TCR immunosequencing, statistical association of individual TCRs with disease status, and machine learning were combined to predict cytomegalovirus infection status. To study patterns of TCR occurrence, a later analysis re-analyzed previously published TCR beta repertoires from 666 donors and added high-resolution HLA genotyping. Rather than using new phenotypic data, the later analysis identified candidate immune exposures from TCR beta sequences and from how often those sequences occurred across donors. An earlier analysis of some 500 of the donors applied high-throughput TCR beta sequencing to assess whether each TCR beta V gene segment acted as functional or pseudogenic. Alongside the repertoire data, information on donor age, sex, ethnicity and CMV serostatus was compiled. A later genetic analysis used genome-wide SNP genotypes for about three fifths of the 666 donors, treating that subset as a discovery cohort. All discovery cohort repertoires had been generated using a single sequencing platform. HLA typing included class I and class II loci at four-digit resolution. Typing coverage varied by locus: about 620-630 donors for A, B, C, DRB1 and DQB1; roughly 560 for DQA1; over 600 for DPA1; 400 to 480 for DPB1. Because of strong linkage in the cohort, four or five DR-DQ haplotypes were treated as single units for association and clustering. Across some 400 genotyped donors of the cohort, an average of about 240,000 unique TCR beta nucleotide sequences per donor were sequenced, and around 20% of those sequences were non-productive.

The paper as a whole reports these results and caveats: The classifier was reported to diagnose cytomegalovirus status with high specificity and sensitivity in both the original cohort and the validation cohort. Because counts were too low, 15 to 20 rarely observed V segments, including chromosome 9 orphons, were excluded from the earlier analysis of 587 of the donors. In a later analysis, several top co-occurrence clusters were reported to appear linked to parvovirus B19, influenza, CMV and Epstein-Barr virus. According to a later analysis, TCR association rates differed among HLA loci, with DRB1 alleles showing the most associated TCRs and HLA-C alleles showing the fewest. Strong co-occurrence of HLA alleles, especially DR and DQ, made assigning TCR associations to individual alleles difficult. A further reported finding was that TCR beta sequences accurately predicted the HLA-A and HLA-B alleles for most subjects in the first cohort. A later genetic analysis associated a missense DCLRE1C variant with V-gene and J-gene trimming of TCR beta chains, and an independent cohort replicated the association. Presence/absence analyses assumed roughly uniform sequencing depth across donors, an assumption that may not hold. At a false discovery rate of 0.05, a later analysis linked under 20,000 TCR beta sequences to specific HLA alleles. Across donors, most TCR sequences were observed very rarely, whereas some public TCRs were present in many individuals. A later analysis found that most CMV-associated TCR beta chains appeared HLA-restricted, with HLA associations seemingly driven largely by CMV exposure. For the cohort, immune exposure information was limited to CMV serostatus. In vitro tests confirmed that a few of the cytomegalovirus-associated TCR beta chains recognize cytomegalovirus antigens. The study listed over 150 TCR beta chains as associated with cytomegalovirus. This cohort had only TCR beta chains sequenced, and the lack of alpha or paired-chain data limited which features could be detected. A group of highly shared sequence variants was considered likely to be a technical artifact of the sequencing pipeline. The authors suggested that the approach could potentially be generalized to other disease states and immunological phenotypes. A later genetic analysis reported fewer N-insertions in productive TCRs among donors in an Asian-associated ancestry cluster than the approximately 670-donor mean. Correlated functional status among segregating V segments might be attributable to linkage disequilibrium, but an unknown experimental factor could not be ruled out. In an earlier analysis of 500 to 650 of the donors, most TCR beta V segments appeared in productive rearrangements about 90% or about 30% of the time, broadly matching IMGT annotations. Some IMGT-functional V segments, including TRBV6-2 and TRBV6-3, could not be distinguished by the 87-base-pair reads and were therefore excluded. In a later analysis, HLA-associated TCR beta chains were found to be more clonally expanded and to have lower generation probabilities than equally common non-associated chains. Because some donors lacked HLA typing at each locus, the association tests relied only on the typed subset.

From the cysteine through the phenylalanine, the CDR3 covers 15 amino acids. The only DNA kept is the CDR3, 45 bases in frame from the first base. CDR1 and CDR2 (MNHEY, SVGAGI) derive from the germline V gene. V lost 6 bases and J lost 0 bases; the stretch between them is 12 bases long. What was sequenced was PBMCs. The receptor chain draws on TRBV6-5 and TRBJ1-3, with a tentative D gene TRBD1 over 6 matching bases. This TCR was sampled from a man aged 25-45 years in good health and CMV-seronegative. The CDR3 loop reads CASSADRSSGNTIYF. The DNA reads TGTGCCAGCAGCGCGGACAGATCCTCTGGAAACACCATATATTTT.